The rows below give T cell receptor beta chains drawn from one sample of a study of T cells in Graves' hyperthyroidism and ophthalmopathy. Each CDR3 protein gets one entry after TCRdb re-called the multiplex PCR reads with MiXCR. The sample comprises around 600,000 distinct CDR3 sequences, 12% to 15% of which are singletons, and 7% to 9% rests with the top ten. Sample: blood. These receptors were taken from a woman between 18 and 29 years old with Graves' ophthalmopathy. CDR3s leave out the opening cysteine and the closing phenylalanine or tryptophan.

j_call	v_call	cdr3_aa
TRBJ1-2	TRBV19	ASSNGTAAGYT
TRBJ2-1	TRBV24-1	ATTGSYNEQF
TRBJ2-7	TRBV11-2	ASSLDPDWLGPYEQY
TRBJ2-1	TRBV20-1	SAGLSGGSYNEQF
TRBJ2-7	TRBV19	ASSIGSLGLAAYEQY
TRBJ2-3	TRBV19	ASTDRGGTDTQY
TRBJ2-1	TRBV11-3	ASSLGSTGYNEQF
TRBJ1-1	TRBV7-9	ASSLVIRNTEAF
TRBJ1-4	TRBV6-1	ASRRAMGNEKLF
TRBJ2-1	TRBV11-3	ASSRGQSLYNEQF
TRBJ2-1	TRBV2	ASSPGSGSRYNEQF
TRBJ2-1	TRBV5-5	ASSFFNAGGQNNEQF
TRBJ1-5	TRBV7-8	ASSLPYNQPQH
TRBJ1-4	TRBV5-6	ASSGRVGEGEKLF
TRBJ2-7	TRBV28	ASRGLGTVWVHEQY
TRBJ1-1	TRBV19	ASSVGADSEAF
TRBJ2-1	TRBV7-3	ASSLSASGHQWNEQF
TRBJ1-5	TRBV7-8	ASSLQGWGRNQPQH
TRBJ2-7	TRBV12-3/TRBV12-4	ASSPGQGGSYEQY
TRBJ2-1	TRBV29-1	SVVQGANEQF
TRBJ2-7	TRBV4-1	ASSQAGTSGNYEQY
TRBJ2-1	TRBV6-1	ASSRDRDLYNEQF
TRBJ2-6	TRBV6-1	ASKDGGDSGANVLT
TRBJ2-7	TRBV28	ASSSQGSRYYEQY
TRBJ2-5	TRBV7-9	ASSLRLSQETQY
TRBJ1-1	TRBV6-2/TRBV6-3	ASSYLGRGTEAF
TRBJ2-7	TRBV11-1	ASSLEGGRAREQY
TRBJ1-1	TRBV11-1	ASSSGTVNTEAF
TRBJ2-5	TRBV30	AWKGQETQY
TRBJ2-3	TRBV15	ATSRGGGVTDTQY
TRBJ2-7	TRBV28	ASTIGLAGVNEQY
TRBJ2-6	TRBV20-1	SAFLSSGANVLT
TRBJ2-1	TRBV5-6	ASSPLTGFYNEQF
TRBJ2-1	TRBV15	ATSTTGTSGEQF
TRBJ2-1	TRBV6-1	ASSTPRPPQREGLWEPYNEQF
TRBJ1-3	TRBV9	ASSPEGVSGNTIY
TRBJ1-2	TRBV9	ASSPPDGLVYGYT
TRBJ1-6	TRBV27	ASSAVRRGSPLH
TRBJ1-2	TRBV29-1	SVAAGILGGYT
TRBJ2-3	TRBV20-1	SARVAGTTDTQY
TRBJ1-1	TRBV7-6	ASSLGDHPGQGSDTEAF
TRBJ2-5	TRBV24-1	ATRGPKGQGVETQY
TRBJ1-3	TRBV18	ASSPTGSSGNTIY
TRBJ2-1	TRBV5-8	ASSLWGPSYNEQF
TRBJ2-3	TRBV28	ASSLFERGGDTQY
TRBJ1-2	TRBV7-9	ASSPPGLPYGYT
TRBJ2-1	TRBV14	ASSQAAGTRIYNEQF
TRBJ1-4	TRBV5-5	ASRRGARSTNEKLF
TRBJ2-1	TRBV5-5	ASSLGADMSNEQF
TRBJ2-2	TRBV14	ASSLYRTVTGELF
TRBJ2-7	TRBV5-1	ASSLETTSYEQY